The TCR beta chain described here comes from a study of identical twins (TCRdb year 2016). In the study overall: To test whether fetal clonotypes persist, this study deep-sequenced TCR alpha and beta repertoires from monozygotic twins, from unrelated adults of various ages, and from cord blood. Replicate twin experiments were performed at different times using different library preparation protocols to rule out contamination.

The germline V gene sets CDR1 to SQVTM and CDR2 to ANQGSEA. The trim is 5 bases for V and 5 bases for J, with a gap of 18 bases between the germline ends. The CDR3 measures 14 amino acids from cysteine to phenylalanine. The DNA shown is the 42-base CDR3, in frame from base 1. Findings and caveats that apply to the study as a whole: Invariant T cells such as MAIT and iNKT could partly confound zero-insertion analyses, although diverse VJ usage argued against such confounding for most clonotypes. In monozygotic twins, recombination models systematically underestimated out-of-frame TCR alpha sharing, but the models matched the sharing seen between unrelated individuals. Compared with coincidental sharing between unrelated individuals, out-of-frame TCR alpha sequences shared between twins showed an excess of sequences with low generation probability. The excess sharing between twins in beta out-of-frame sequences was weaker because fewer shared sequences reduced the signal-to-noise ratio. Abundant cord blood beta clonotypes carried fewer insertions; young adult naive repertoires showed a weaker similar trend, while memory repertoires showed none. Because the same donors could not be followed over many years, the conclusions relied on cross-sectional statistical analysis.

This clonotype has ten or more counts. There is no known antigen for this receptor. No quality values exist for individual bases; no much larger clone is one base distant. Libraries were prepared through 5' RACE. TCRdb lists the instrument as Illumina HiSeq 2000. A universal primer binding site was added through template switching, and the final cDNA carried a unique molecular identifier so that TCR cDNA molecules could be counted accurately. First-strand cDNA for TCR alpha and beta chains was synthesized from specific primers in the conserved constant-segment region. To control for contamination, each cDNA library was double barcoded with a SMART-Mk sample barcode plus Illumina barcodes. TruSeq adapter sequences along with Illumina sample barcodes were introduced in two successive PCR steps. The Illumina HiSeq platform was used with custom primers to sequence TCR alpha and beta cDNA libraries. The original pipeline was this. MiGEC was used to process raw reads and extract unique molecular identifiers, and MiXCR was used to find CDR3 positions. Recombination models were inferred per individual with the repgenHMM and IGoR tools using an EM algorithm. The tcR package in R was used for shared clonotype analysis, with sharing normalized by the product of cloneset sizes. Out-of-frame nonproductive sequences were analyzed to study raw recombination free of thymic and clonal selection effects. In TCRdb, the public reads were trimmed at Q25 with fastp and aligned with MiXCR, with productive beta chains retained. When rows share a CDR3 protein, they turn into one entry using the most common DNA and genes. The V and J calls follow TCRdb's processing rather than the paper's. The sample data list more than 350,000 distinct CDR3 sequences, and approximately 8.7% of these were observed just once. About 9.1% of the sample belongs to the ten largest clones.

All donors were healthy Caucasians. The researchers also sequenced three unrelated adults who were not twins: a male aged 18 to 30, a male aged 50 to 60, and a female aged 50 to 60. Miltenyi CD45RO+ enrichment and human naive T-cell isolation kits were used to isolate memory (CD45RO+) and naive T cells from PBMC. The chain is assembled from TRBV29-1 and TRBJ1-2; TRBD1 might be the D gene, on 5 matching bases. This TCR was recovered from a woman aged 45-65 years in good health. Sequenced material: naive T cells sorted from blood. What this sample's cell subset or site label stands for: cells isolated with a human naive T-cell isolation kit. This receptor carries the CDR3 CSVFPRDPLYGYTF. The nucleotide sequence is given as TGCAGCGTTTTTCCCCGGGACCCCTTATATGGCTACACCTTC. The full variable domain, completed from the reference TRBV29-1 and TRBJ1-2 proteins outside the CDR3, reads SAVISQKPSRDICQRGTSLTIQCQVDSQVTMMFWYRQQPGQSLTLIATANQGSEATYESGFVIDKFPISRPNLTFSTLTVSNMSPEDSSIYLCSVFPRDPLYGYTFGSGTRLTVV.